This TCR beta chain was identified during a study of response to subunit inactivated influenza vaccine. Overall study findings and caveats: The authors proposed limited new T cell recruitment per seasonal influenza vaccination.

In regard to this clonotype: The antigen is not known.

TCRdb passed the RT-PCR reads through MiXCR, listing each CDR3 protein once. The data hold approximately 480,000 distinct CDR3 sequences, with roughly 9.7% observed a single time. CDR1 is SGHTA, CDR2 FQGNSA, per germline. The CDR3 totals 15 residues. V dropped 3 bases and J dropped 12; count of bases not matched to a gene: 12. The genes are TRBV7-2 and TRBJ2-1; 9 bases agree with TRBD2. This sequence was found in a man between 50 and 59 years old who received an inactivated influenza vaccine. Sequenced material: PBMCs from blood, taken roughly 46 days after vaccination. Written as DNA, the CDR3 is TGTGCCAGCAGCTTGTCTATGATAGCGGGAGACTCGCAGTTCTTC. Protein: CASSLSMIAGDSQFF. Together with reference TRBV7-2 and TRBJ2-1, the CDR3 gives the full variable domain: GAGVSQSPSNKVTEKGKDVELRCDPISGHTALYWYRQSLGQGLEFLIYFQGNSAPDKSGLPSDRFSAERTGGSVSTLTIQRTQQEDSAVYLCASSLSMIAGDSQFFGPGTRLTVL.